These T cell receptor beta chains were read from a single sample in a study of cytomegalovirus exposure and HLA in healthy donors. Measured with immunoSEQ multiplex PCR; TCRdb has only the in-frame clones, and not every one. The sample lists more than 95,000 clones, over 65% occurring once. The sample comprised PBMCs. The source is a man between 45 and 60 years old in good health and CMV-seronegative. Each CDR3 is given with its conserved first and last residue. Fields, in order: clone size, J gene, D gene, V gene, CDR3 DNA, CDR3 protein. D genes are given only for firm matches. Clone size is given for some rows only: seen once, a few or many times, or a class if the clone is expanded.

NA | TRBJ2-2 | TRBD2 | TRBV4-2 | TGTGCCAGCAGTCAAAGGGCGGGGGGGCTGGGCACCGGGGAGCTGTTTTTT | CASSQRAGGLGTGELFF
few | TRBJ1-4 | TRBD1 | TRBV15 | TGTGCCACCAGCAGAGATCCCCGACAGGGTCAAAATGAAAAACTGTTTTTT | CATSRDPRQGQNEKLFF
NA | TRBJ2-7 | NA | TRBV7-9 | TGTGCCAGCAGCCTAATGGGGGCGGGGGACCCCCTCACCTACGAGCAGTACTTC | CASSLMGAGDPLTYEQYF
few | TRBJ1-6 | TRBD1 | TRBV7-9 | TGTGCCAGCAGACCGGGACAGACCGATTCACCCCTCCACTTT | CASRPGQTDSPLHF
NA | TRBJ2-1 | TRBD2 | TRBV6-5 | TGTGCCAGCAGTTACAGCGGGGCTAGCTCCTACAATGAGCAGTTCTTC | CASSYSGASSYNEQFF
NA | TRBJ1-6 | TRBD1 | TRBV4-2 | TGTGCCAGCAGCCAAGGTGACAGGGGTCGTAATTCACCCCTCCACTTT | CASSQGDRGRNSPLHF
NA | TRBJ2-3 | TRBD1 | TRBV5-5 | TGTGCCAGCAGCTTGCTGGGGACAGGGGGAGATACGCAGTATTTT | CASSLLGTGGDTQYF
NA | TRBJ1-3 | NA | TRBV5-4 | TGTGCCAGCAGCTTAACAGTGAGGACCAGGGTCTCTGGAAACACCATATATTTT | CASSLTVRTRVSGNTIYF
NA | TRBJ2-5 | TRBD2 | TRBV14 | TGTGCCAGCAGCCCCCGTCGGGGGGGCCACCAAGAGACCCAGTACTTC | CASSPRRGGHQETQYF
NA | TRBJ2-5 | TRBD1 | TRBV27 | TGTGCCAGCAGGGAGGACAGGGGGAGTGTGACCCAGTACTTC | CASREDRGSVTQYF
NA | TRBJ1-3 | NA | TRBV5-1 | TGCGCCAGCAGCATAGAGGGAAACACCATATATTTT | CASSIEGNTIYF
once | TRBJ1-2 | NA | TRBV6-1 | TGTGCCAGCAGTGAAGTGGGAGATATAGGCTACACCTTC | CASSEVGDIGYTF
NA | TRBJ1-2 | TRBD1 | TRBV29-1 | TGCAGCGTCGCCGGCAGGGGGTTTGGCTACACCTTC | CSVAGRGFGYTF
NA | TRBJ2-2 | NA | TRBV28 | TGTGCCAGCACCCTTGCGGGGAGGTGGGGCACCGGGGAGCTGTTTTTT | CASTLAGRWGTGELFF
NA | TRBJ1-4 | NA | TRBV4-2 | TGTGCCAGCAGCCAAGGTGACAACCTCTCAACTAATGAAAAACTGTTTTTT | CASSQGDNLSTNEKLFF
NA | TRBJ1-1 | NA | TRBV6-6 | TGTGCCACCCACGGAGGGATGGGAACTGAAGCTTTCTTT | CATHGGMGTEAFF
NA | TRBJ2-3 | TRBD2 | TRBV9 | TGTGCCAGCAGCGTAGTAGCGGGTCCTAGCACAGATACGCAGTATTTT | CASSVVAGPSTDTQYF
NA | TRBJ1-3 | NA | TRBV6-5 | TGTGCCAGCAAGAGAGGCGGCTCTGGAAACACCATATATTTT | CASKRGGSGNTIYF
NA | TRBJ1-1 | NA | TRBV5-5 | TGTGCCAGCAGCTCGGGTGGCGAGGAGGGCACTGAAGCTTTCTTT | CASSSGGEEGTEAFF
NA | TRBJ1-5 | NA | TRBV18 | TGTGCCAGCTCACCAGGAACAGGAAATCAGCCCCAGCATTTT | CASSPGTGNQPQHF
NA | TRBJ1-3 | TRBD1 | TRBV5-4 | TGTGCCAGCAGCTCGAAGAGGGGGCAATCTGGAAACACCATATATTTT | CASSSKRGQSGNTIYF
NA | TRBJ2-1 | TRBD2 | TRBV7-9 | TGTGCCAGCAGCGTGACCGGGACTAGGCTGAATGAGCAGTTCTTC | CASSVTGTRLNEQFF
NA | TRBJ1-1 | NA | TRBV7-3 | TGTGCCAGCAGCTTATCGGGGGGAGGTTCCGGTGAAGCTTTCTTT | CASSLSGGGSGEAFF
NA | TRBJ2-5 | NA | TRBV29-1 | TGCAGCGTTGAATGGCGGCGGGAGACCCAGTACTTC | CSVEWRRETQYF
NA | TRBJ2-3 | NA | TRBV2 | TGTGCCAGCAGTGCTAGCCTGATTTCGGCGGCTAGCACAGATACGCAGTATTTT | CASSASLISAASTDTQYF
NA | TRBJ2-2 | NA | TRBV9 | TGTGCCAGCAGCTCCCCAATGACAGCCCTGAACACCGGGGAGCTGTTTTTT | CASSSPMTALNTGELFF
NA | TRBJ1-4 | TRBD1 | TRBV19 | TGTGCCAGTACCGCAAAGCAGGGGGTAGGGGAAAAACTGTTTTTT | CASTAKQGVGEKLFF
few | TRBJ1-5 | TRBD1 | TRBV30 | TGTGCCTGGAACAGGGGGCTTCAGCCCCAGCATTTT | CAWNRGLQPQHF
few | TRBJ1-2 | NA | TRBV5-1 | TGCGCCAGCAGCCCCCGGTCAGGGCCCGTTAACTATGGCTACACCTTC | CASSPRSGPVNYGYTF
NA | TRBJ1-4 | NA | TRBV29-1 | TGCAGCGTTTGGGAAAGGGGGTATAATGAAAAACTGTTTTTT | CSVWERGYNEKLFF
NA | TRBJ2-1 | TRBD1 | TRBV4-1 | TGCGCCAGCAGCCTCCGGGACAGGGGGCACAATGAGCAGTTCTTC | CASSLRDRGHNEQFF
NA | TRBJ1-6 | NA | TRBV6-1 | TGTGCCATGCGGGACGTTAGAAATTCACCCCTCCACTTT | CAMRDVRNSPLHF
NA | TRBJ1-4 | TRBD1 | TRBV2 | TGTGCCAGCAGTGGCACAGGACAGGGGGCAGGTGAAAAACTGTTTTTT | CASSGTGQGAGEKLFF
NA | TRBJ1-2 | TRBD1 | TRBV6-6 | TGTGCCAGCAGTGGCCAGGGGGGAATTAACTATGGCTACACCTTC | CASSGQGGINYGYTF
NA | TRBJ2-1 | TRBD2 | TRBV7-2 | TGTGCCAGCAGCTGGACTAGCGGGGGAGAGCAGTTCTTC | CASSWTSGGEQFF